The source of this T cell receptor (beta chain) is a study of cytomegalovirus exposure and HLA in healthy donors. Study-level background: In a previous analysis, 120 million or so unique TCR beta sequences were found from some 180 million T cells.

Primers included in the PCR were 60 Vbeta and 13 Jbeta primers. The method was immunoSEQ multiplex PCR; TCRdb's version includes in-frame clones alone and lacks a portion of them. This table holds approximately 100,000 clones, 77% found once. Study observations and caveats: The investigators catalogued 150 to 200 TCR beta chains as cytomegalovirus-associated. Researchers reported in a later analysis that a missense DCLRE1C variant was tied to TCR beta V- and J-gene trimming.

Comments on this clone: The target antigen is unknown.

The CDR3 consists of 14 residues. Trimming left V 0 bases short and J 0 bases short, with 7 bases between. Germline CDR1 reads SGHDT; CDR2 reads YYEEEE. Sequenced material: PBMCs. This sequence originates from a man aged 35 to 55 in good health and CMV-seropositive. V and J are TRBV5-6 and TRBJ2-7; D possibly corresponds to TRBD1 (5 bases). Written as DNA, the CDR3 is TGTGCCAGCAGCTTGGGGGGCAGCTCCTACGAGCAGTACTTC. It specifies CASSLGGSSYEQYF.